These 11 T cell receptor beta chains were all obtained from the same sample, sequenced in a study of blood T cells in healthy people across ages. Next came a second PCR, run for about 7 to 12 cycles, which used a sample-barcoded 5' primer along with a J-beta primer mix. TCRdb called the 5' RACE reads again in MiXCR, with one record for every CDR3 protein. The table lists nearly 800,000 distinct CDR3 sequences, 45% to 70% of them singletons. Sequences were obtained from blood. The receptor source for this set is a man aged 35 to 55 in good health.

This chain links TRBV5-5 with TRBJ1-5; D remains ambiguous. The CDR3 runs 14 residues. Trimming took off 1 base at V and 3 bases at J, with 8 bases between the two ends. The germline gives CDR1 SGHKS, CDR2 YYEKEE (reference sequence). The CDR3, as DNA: TGTGCCAGCAGCTTGATATTCTCCAATCAGCCCCAGCATTTT. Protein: CASSLIFSNQPQHF.

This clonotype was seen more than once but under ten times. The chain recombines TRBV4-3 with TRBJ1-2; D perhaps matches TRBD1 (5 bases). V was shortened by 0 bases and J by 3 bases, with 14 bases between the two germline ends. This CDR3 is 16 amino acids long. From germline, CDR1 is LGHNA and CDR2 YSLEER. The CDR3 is CASSQDAHRGDYGYTF. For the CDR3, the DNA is TGCGCCAGCAGCCAAGATGCACACCGGGGGGACTATGGCTACACCTTC.

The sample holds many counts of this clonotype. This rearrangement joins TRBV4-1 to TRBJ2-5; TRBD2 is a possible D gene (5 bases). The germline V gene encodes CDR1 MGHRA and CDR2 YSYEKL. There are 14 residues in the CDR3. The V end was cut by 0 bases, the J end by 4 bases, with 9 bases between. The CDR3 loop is CASSQEGEGETQYF. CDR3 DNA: TGCGCCAGCAGCCAAGAGGGAGAGGGAGAGACCCAGTACTTC.

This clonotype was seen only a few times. The DNA of the CDR3 is TGTGCCACCAGTGAGTGGACGGACCCCTCTGGGGCCAACGTCCTGACTTTC. Amino acids: CATSEWTDPSGANVLTF. This chain joins TRBV24-1 and TRBJ2-6; D is ambiguous. V lost 4 bases and J 0 bases, leaving 12 bases between the germline ends. The CDR3 spans 17 residues. Germline CDR1 is KGHDR and CDR2 is SFDVKD.

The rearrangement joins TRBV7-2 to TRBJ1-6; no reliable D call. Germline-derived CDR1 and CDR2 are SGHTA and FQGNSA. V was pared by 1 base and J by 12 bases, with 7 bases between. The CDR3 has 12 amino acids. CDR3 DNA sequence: TGTGCCAGCAGCTTAGTCGTTGGACCCCTCCACTTT. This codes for CASSLVVGPLHF.

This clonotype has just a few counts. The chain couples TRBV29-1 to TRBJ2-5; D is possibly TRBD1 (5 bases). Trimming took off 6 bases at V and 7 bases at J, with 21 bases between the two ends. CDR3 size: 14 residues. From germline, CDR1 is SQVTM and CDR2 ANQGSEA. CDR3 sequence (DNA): TGCAGCGTCAACCAGGGCCTCGAGGATTGGACCCAGTACTTC. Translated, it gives CSVNQGLEDWTQYF.

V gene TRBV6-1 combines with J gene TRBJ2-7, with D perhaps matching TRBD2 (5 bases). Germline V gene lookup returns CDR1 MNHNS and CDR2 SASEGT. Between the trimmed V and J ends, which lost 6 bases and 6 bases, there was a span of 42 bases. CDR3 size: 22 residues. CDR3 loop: CASSQQGGTIPFSAPTHPEQYF. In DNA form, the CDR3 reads TGTGCCAGCAGCCAACAAGGAGGAACCATCCCTTTCTCGGCCCCAACCCACCCCGAGCAGTACTTC.

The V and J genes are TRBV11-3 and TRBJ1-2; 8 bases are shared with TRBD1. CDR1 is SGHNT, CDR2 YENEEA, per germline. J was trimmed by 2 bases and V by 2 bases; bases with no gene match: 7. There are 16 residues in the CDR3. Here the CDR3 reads CASSLNLGTGNYGYTF. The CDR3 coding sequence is TGTGCCAGCAGCTTAAATCTTGGGACAGGAAACTATGGCTACACCTTC.

The CDR3 reads CSAVYRDRGPNEQFF. CDR3 DNA: TGCAGTGCTGTGTATCGGGACAGGGGCCCCAATGAGCAGTTCTTC. The V gene is TRBV20-1, the J gene TRBJ2-1; TRBD1 matches 10 bases. The CDR3 has 15 residues. V was clipped by 5 bases and J by 6 bases; unmatched bases: 10. Germline CDR1 DFQATT, CDR2 SNEGSKA (reference sequence).

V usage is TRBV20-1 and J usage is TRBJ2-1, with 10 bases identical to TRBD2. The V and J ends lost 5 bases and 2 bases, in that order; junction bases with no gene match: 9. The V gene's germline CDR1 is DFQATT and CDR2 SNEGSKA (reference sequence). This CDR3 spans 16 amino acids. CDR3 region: CSAALITSGTYNEQFF. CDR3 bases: TGCAGTGCTGCCCTAATAACTAGCGGGACCTACAATGAGCAGTTCTTC.

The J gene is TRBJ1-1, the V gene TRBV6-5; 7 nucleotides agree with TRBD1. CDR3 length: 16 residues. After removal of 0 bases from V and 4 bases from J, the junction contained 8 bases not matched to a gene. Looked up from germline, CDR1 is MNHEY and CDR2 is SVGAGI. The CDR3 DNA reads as TGTGCCAGCAGTTACTCACTTAAGACAGGGCCCACTGAAGCTTTCTTT. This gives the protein CASSYSLKTGPTEAFF.